Below, 6 T cell receptor beta chains from the same sample are listed, as sequenced in a study of T cell responses to AZD1222 COVID-19 vaccine. The protocol was immunoSEQ multiplex PCR, while the TCRdb copy is restricted to in-frame clones and leaves out a portion. The data hold around 100,000 clones, with nearly 90% observed a single time. The source material was peripheral blood, sampled on day 0 of AZD1222 vaccination. These receptors were collected from an adult in good health.

The chain joins TRBV7-3 to TRBJ2-3, with a weak D call TRBD2 (5 bases). The germline V and J ends were trimmed by 7 bases and 4 bases, with 15 bases remaining between them. CDR1 is SGHTA, CDR2 FQGTGA, per germline. The CDR3 runs 14 residues. CDR3 bases: TGTGCCAGCAACAACCCCCGGGAATCAGATACGCAGTATTTT. Protein product: CASNNPRESDTQYF.

CDR3 residues: CASSLGASGAYEQYF. The CDR3 DNA is TGTGCCAGCAGCTTAGGGGCTAGCGGGGCCTACGAGCAGTACTTC. This rearrangement joins TRBV13 to TRBJ2-7; 9 nucleotides line up with TRBD2. Germline values: CDR1 PRHDT, CDR2 FYEKMQ (reference sequence). This CDR3 region has 15 residues. J lost 2 bases, V lost 0 bases, and 2 bases had no gene match. Looking up the rest from reference TRBV13 and TRBJ2-7 gives the full variable domain: AAGVIQSPRHLIKEKRETATLKCYPIPRHDTVYWYQQGPGQDPQFLISFYEKMQSDKGSIPDRFSAQQFSDYHSELNMSSLELGDSALYFCASSLGASGAYEQYFGPGTRLTVT.

The chain is built from TRBV9 and TRBJ1-6; D is ambiguous. CDR3 length equals 16 residues. CDR1 is SGDLS and CDR2 is YYNGEE in the germline V gene. V lost 0 bases and J 7 bases, leaving 14 bases between the germline ends. The CDR3 region has the DNA TGTGCCAGCAGCGTAGCTCCAGGCCGTACGAATTCACCCCTCCACTTT. It encodes CASSVAPGRTNSPLHF.

This chain joins TRBV9 and TRBJ1-1; the match to TRBD1 covers 9 bases. This CDR3 is built from 16 residues. J gave up 5 bases and V 3 bases, and 11 bases lay outside the gene matches. Germline V gene lookup returns CDR1 SGDLS and CDR2 YYNGEE. This CDR3 is CASSGPGTGQETEAFF. CDR3 sequence (DNA): TGTGCCAGCAGCGGTCCCGGGACAGGGCAAGAAACTGAAGCTTTCTTT.

J is TRBJ1-6 and V is TRBV3-1 (or the pseudogene TRBV3-2); D is unclear. The CDR3 is made up of 15 amino acids. Trimming removed 3 bases at V and 9 bases at J, with 15 bases between. CDR1 and CDR2 (germline): LGHDT, YNNKEL (reference sequence). CDR3 loop: CASSQGGSVPSPLHF. The CDR3 DNA sequence: TGTGCCAGCAGCCAGGGTGGGTCGGTACCTTCACCCCTCCACTTT.

This clone was recorded only once. The rearrangement joins TRBV28 to TRBJ1-4; D uncertain. Per the germline V gene, CDR1 is MDHEN and CDR2 is SYDVKM. The CDR3 is made up of 14 amino acids. Deletions cut 6 bases from V and 2 bases from J, with 10 bases between. DNA of the CDR3: TGTGCCAGCAGCCCCCAGGCGACTAATGAAAAACTGTTTTTT. Translated, it gives CASSPQATNEKLFF.